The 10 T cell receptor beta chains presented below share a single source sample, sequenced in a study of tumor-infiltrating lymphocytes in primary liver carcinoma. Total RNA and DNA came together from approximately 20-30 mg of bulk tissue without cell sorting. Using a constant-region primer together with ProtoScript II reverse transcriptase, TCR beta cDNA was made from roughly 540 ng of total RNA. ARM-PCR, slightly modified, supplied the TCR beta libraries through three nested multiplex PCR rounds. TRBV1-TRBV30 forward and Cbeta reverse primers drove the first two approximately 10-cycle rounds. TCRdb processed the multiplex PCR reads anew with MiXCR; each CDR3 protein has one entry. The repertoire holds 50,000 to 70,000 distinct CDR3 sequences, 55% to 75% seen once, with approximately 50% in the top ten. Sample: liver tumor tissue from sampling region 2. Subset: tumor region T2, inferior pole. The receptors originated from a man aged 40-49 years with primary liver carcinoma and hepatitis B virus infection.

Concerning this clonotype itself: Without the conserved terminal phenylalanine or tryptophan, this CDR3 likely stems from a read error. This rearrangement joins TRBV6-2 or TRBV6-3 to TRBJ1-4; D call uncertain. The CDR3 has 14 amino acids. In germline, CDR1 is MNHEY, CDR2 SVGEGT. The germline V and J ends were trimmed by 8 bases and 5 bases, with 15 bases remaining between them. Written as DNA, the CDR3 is TGTGCCAGCGGTTTACGACGGGGAAATGAAAAACTGTTTCTT. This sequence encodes CASGLRRGNEKLFL.

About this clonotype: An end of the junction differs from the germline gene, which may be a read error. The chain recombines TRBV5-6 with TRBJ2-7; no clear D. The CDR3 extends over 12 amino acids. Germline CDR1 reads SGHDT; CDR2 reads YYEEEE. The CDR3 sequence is CANSSSGYEQYF. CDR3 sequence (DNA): TGTGCCAACAGCTCTTCAGGCTACGAGCAGTACTTC.

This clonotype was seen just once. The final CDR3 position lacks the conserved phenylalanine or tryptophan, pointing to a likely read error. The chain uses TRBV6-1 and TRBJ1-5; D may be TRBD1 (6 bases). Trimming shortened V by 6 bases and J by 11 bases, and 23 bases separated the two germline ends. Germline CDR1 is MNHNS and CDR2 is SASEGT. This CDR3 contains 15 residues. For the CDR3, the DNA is TGTGCCAGCAGCGAACAAGGGGGTCTACACTCGGCCCAGCATTCT. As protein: CASSEQGGLHSAQHS.

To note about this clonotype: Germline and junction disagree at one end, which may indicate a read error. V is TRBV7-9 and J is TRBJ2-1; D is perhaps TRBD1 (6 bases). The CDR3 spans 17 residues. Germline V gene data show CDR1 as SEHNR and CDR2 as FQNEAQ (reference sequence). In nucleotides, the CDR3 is TGTGCCAGCAGTTTACCATATCAGGGGCCTAAAGCAAATGAGCAGCTCTTC. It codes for CASSLPYQGPKANEQLF.

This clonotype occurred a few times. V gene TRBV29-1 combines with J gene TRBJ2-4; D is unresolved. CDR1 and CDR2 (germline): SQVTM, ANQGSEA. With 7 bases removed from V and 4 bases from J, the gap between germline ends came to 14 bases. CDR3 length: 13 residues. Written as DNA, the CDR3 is TGCAGCGGATTAGGTGGGCGGAAAAACATTCAGTACTTC. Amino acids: CSGLGGRKNIQYF.

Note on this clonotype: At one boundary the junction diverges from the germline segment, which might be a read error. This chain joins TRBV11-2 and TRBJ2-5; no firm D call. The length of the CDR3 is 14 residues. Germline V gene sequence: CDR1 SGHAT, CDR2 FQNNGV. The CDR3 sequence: CAGGLVSGQETHYF. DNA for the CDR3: TGTGCCGGCGGCTTAGTGTCAGGCCAAGAGACCCACTACTTC.

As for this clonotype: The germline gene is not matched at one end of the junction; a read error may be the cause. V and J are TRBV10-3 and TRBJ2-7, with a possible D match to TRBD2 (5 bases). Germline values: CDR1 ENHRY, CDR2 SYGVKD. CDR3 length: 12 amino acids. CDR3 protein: CVTRADSNEQYF. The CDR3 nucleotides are TGTGTCACTAGGGCGGACTCCAACGAGCAGTACTTC.

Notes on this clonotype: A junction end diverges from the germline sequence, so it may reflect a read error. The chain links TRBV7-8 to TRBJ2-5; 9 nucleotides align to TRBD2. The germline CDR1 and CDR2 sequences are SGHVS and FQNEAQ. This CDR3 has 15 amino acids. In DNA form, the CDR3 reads TGTGCCAGCAGCCCCAGACTAGCGGCAAAAGAGAACCAGTACTTC. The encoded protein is CASSPRLAAKENQYF.

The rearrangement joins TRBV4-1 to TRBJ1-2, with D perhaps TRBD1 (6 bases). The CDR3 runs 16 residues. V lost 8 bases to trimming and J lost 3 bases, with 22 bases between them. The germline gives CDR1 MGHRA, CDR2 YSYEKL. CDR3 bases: TGCGCCAGCTGGTCGACAGGAGGAAGATTGGACTATGGCTACACCTTC. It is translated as CASWSTGGRLDYGYTF.

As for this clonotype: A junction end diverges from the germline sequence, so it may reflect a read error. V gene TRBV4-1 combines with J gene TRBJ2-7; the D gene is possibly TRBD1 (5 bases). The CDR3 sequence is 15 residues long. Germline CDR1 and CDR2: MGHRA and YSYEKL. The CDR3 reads CASSQGQGGTCEQYF. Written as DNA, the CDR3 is TGCGCAAGCAGCCAAGGTCAGGGCGGAACCTGCGAGCAGTACTTC.